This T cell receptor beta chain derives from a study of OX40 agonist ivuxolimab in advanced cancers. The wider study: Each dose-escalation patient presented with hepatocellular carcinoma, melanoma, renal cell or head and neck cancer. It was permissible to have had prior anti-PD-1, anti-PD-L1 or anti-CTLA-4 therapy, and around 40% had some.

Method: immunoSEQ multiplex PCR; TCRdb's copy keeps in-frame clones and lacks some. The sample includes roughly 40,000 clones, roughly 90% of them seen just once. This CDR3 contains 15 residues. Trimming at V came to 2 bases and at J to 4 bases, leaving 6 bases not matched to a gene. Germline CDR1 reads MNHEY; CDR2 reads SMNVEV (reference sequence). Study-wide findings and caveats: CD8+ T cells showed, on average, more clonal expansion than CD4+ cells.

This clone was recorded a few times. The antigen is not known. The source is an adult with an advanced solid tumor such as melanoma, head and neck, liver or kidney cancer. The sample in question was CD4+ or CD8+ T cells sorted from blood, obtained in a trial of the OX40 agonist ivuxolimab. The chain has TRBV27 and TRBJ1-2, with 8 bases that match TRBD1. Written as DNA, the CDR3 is TGTGCCAGCAGTTTAGGCCAGGGGGCTAGCTATGGCTACACCTTC. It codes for CASSLGQGASYGYTF.